The following is a T cell receptor (beta chain) sequence with its context. Antigen specificity is unknown. Treatment: 15 to 20 received Ad26.COV2.S at low or high dose, single or two shots; several received placebo; per-sample allocation not given. At day 63 after the first vaccine or placebo injection, samples were drawn. A Boston adult aged 18-55 years was the donor. This sample was taken from a study of Ad26.COV2.S vaccination and SARS-CoV-2 variants. Generated by immunoSEQ multiplex PCR, the TCRdb table keeps only in-frame clones and is missing some. Found here are 360,000 or so clones, about nine tenths of them singletons; the top ten hold about 3.4%. General study results and limits: Vaccinees displayed broader spike-specific TCR repertoires than placebo recipients.

The TCR was taken from a person aged 18-60 years who received the Ad26.COV2.S COVID-19 vaccine or a placebo. The sample in question was peripheral blood, obtained in a trial of Ad26.COV2.S vaccine versus placebo.

This CDR3 is CAISELDRAQAEAFF. CDR3 coding DNA: TGTGCCATCAGTGAGCTCGACAGGGCTCAGGCTGAAGCTTTCTTT. The rearrangement joins TRBV10-3 to TRBJ1-1; 7 nucleotides agree with TRBD1. The CDR3 contains 15 residues. The V and J ends lost 2 bases and 6 bases, in that order; junction bases with no gene match: 9. Germline assignment: CDR1 ENHRY and CDR2 SYGVKD.